This T cell receptor (beta chain) was identified during a study of cytomegalovirus exposure and HLA in healthy donors. This CDR3 has 15 residues. CDR1 SGDLS and CDR2 YYNGEE come from the germline V gene. V lost 6 bases and J lost 9; bases outside the gene matches: 13. The repertoire was sequenced with immunoSEQ multiplex PCR; TCRdb's copy has only in-frame clones and lacks some. There are about 38,000 clones in the sample; roughly 93% occur only once, and 3.3% lies in the top ten. The TCR comes from a man in his late teens or twenties in good health and CMV-seronegative. The rearrangement links TRBV9 to TRBJ2-1; 9 bases fit TRBD2. The material sequenced was PBMCs. CDR3 sequence reads: CASNPGGSGSVEQFF. CDR3 DNA sequence: TGTGCCAGCAACCCGGGAGGTAGCGGGAGTGTTGAGCAGTTCTTC.